The 24 T cell receptor beta chains below all came from one sample that was sequenced in a study of glioma-infiltrating T cells after dendritic cell vaccination. Sequenced by immunoSEQ multiplex PCR; TCRdb stores in-frame clones only, minus some. The data contain fewer than 75,000 clones, more than 75% of them singletons. As to time point: after dendritic cell vaccination, including at tumor progression/relapse. Sequencing was performed on blood, taken after dendritic cell vaccination. All receptors come from a human donor with glioblastoma.

J is TRBJ2-5 and V is TRBV21-1; TRBD1, the table's D call, was not compared with the DNA. TRBV21-1 is a known pseudogene. The CDR3 runs to 13 residues. Here the CDR3 reads CASSKGKGETQYF. The DNA for the CDR3 is TGTGCCAGCAGCAAAGGGAAGGGGGAGACCCAGTACTTC.

This chain links TRBV30 with TRBJ1-5; no firm D call. The CDR3 is 13 residues long. Germline-derived CDR1 and CDR2 are GTSNPN and SVGIG (reference sequence). Trimming took off 2 bases at V and 3 bases at J, with 8 bases between the two ends. The DNA for the CDR3 is TGTGCCTGGAGTACACAGAACAATCAGCCCCAGCATTTT. It codes for CAWSTQNNQPQHF.

This clone was seen more than once but under ten times. The V gene is TRBV25-1, the J gene TRBJ2-2; D is undetermined. Trimming removed 1 base from V and 13 bases from J, with 10 bases in between. This CDR3 contains 12 residues. CDR1 is MGHDK and CDR2 is SYGVNS in the germline V gene. The DNA for the CDR3 is TGTGCCAGCAGTGAATCCGGCTCTAGGCTGTTTTTT. It yields the protein CASSESGSRLFF. Variable domain in full (rest from reference TRBV25-1 and TRBJ2-2): EADIYQTPRYLVIGTGKKITLECSQTMGHDKMYWYQQDPGMELHLIHYSYGVNSTEKGDLSSESTVSRIRTEHFPLTLESARPSHTSQYLCASSESGSRLFFGEGSRLTVL.

V gene TRBV7-8 combines with J gene TRBJ1-5, with D possibly matching TRBD1 (6 bases). CDR3 length: 16 residues. Per germline, CDR1 SGHVS and CDR2 FQNEAQ. With 2 bases removed from V and 0 bases from J, the gap between germline ends came to 11 bases. The CDR3 region has the DNA TGTGCCAGCAGCTTAAGGGACATTAATAGCAATCAGCCCCAGCATTTT. It codes for CASSLRDINSNQPQHF.

The chain uses TRBV19 and TRBJ2-5, with 7 bases lining up with TRBD1. Trimming removed 3 bases from V and 5 bases from J; junction bases left unmatched: 3. The CDR3 totals 13 residues. The germline CDR1 and CDR2 sequences are LNHDA and SQIVND (reference sequence). The CDR3 DNA sequence: TGTGCCAGTAGTATCTCCAGGGGGGAGACCCAGTACTTC. Protein: CASSISRGETQYF. The full variable domain, rest sourced from reference TRBV19 and TRBJ2-5, is DGGITQSPKYLFRKEGQNVTLSCEQNLNHDAMYWYRQDPGQGLRLIYYSQIVNDFQKGDIAEGYSVSREKKESFPLTVTSAQKNPTAFYLCASSISRGETQYFGPGTRLLVL.

This chain uses TRBV28 with TRBJ1-6; D not certain. The germline gives CDR1 MDHEN, CDR2 SYDVKM. This CDR3 comprises 14 residues. With 4 bases removed from V and 6 bases from J, the gap between germline ends came to 10 bases. This CDR3 is CASSSPPGNSPLHF. Written as DNA, the CDR3 is TGTGCCAGCAGTTCACCCCCCGGTAATTCACCCCTCCACTTT.

The CDR3, as DNA: TGTGCCAGCAGCTCCCCCGAGCGATACTATGGCTACACCTTC. Residues: CASSSPERYYGYTF. This chain links TRBV11-2 with TRBJ1-2; the D is unclear. Trimming took 4 bases from V and 3 from J, leaving 12 bases between them. Germline V lookup: CDR1 SGHAT, CDR2 FQNNGV. The CDR3 has 14 amino acids. The full variable domain, completed using reference TRBV11-2 and TRBJ1-2, is EAGVAQSPRYKIIEKRQSVAFWCNPISGHATLYWYQQILGQGPKLLIQFQNNGVVDDSQLPKDRFSAERLKGVDSTLKIQPAKLEDSAVYLCASSSPERYYGYTFGSGTRLTVV.

The J gene is TRBJ2-1, the V gene TRBV11-1, with TRBD2 matching over 9 bases. CDR1 SGHAT and CDR2 FQDESV come from the germline V gene (reference sequence). V lost 1 base and J lost 0; bases outside the gene matches: 4. This CDR3 is 17 amino acids long. CDR3 sequence (DNA): TGTGCCAGCAGCTTAGGCGGGGGGGCGTCCTCCTACAATGAGCAGTTCTTC. It specifies CASSLGGGASSYNEQFF.

The V gene is TRBV6-5, the J gene TRBJ2-7; maybe TRBD1 (6 bases). Germline CDR1 MNHEY, CDR2 SVGAGI. Trimming stripped 7 bases from V and 0 bases from J, with 16 bases between. The CDR3 consists of 15 residues. The CDR3 DNA is TGTGCCAGCACAGGATCTAACAGGGCCTCCTACGAGCAGTACTTC. Translation gives CASTGSNRASYEQYF.

This clone was found once. The chain couples TRBV6-1 to TRBJ2-3; 11 bases fit TRBD1. The germline V gene encodes CDR1 MNHNS and CDR2 SASEGT. There are 15 residues in the CDR3. V shed 5 bases and J 8 bases; nucleotides not matched to a gene: 9. The CDR3 DNA reads as TGTGCCAGCAGTACCCGGACAGGGGGCCAGCGTACGCAGTATTTT. Translating gives CASSTRTGGQRTQYF.

This chain links TRBV9 with TRBJ1-4; D gene ambiguous. This CDR3 contains 12 residues. With 2 bases removed from V and 11 bases from J, the gap between germline ends came to 10 bases. Germline CDR1 and CDR2: SGDLS and YYNGEE. The CDR3 nucleotides are TGTGCCAGCAGCGTGGGTTCGGAGAAACTGTTTTTT. Amino acids: CASSVGSEKLFF.

The chain uses TRBV30 and TRBJ1-2; 8 bases line up with TRBD1. Germline-derived CDR1 and CDR2 are GTSNPN and SVGIG (reference sequence). The V segment lost 2 bases and the J segment 4 bases; nucleotides outside the gene matches: 9. CDR3 length equals 15 residues. The CDR3 DNA is TGTGCCTGGAGTTTACTTTCGGGACAGGTCTATGGCTACACCTTC. Translation gives CAWSLLSGQVYGYTF.

This sequence joins TRBV27 and TRBJ2-7, with a tentative D call TRBD2 (5 bases). CDR3 length: 14 amino acids. Trimming removed 5 bases from V and 3 bases from J, with 14 bases in between. CDR1 and CDR2 (germline): MNHEY, SMNVEV (reference sequence). CDR3 sequence: CASSPSGRIYEQYF. The DNA of the CDR3 is TGTGCCAGCAGTCCATCGGGGAGAATCTACGAGCAGTACTTC.

The chain employs TRBV2 and TRBJ2-4; D unresolved. The CDR3 consists of 18 residues. The V end lost 0 bases, the J end lost 0 bases, and 15 bases lay between the germline ends. Per the germline V gene, CDR1 is SNHLY and CDR2 is FYNNEI. CDR3 bases: TGTGCCAGCAGTGAAGCGACAACTCTCGACCTAGCCAAAAACATTCAGTACTTC. It specifies CASSEATTLDLAKNIQYF.

In DNA form, the CDR3 reads TGTGCCAGCAGCCTGGGGCAGGGTCTTGGAAACACCATATATTTT. It encodes CASSLGQGLGNTIYF. The chain combines TRBV7-2 with TRBJ1-3; D might be TRBD1 (5 bases). Germline V gives CDR1 SGHTA, CDR2 FQGNSA. This CDR3 has 15 amino acids. V shed 5 bases and J shed 3 bases, with 14 bases lying between them. Together with reference TRBV7-2 and TRBJ1-3, the CDR3 gives the full variable domain: GAGVSQSPSNKVTEKGKDVELRCDPISGHTALYWYRQSLGQGLEFLIYFQGNSAPDKSGLPSDRFSAERTGGSVSTLTIQRTQQEDSAVYLCASSLGQGLGNTIYFGEGSWLTVV.

The chain is built from TRBV10-3 and TRBJ2-7; tentatively, D is TRBD1 (6 bases). Germline loops: CDR1 ENHRY, CDR2 SYGVKD. V lost 4 bases and J lost 2, with 12 bases in between. The CDR3 is made up of 14 amino acids. Here the CDR3 reads CAISGGQIAYEQYF. DNA for the CDR3: TGTGCCATCAGTGGAGGACAGATTGCCTACGAGCAGTACTTC.

The rearrangement uses TRBV5-4 and TRBJ1-4, with D possibly TRBD1 on 5 matching bases. Per germline, CDR1 SGHNT and CDR2 YYREEE (reference sequence). Between the trimmed V and J ends, which lost 4 bases and 8 bases, there was a span of 18 bases. The CDR3 totals 15 residues. CDR3 DNA: TGTGCCAGCAGCCAGGACATTGTGCTAGGGGAAAAACTGTTTTTT. Encoded protein: CASSQDIVLGEKLFF. The full variable domain, completed using reference TRBV5-4 and TRBJ1-4, is ETGVTQSPTHLIKTRGQQVTLRCSSQSGHNTVSWYQQALGQGPQFIFQYYREEENGRGNFPPRFSGLQFPNYSSELNVNALELDDSALYLCASSQDIVLGEKLFFGSGTQLSVL.

This clone was observed a single time. The CDR3 region is CASRSGTGRNQPQHF. For the CDR3, the DNA is TGTGCCAGCAGGTCCGGGACAGGGAGGAATCAGCCCCAGCATTTT. The chain employs TRBV28 and TRBJ1-5; 9 bases agree with TRBD1. CDR1 MDHEN and CDR2 SYDVKM come from the germline V gene. J lost 4 bases, V lost 6 bases, and 7 bases had no gene match. This CDR3 has 15 amino acids. The full variable domain, rest sourced from reference TRBV28 and TRBJ1-5, is DVKVTQSSRYLVKRTGEKVFLECVQDMDHENMFWYRQDPGLGLRLIYFSYDVKMKEKGDIPEGYSVSREKKERFSLILESASTNQTSMYLCASRSGTGRNQPQHFGDGTRLSIL.

The rearrangement links TRBV6-5 to TRBJ2-7, with 11 bases aligning to TRBD1. The J call may be in error: the DNA end matches TRBJ2-1 better. Germline values: CDR1 MNHEY, CDR2 SVGAGI. This CDR3 comprises 14 residues. The CDR3 loop reads CATRRDRGLGEQFF. The CDR3 bases are TGTGCCACCAGAAGGGACAGGGGGTTGGGTGAGCAGTTCTTC.

This clone came up a few times. J is TRBJ2-1 and V is TRBV7-9, with 9 bases matching TRBD2. The CDR3 consists of 17 residues. Looked up from germline, CDR1 is SEHNR and CDR2 is FQNEAQ (reference sequence). J lost 4 bases, V lost 1 base, and 8 bases had no gene match. This CDR3 reads CASSLVGGGGTYNEQFF. The CDR3 nucleotides are TGTGCCAGCAGCTTAGTTGGCGGGGGGGGGACTTACAATGAGCAGTTCTTC. The full variable domain, in which reference TRBV7-9 and TRBJ2-1 provide the parts outside the CDR3, is DTGVSQNPRHKITKRGQNVTFRCDPISEHNRLYWYRQTLGQGPEFLTYFQNEAQLEKSRLLSDRFSAERPKGSFSTLEIQRTEQGDSAMYLCASSLVGGGGTYNEQFFGPGTRLTVL.

The rearrangement uses TRBV9 and TRBJ1-3; weak D call: TRBD1 (5 bases). V was pared by 0 bases and J by 4 bases, with 11 bases between. Germline CDR1 reads SGDLS; CDR2 reads YYNGEE. The CDR3 consists of 15 residues. CDR3 in amino acids: CASSVAPGGGNTIYF. CDR3 sequence (DNA): TGTGCCAGCAGCGTAGCCCCCGGGGGAGGAAACACCATATATTTT.

This clone occurred once. The rearrangement links TRBV7-9 to TRBJ2-1; 9 positions match TRBD2. Germline V gene sequence: CDR1 SEHNR, CDR2 FQNEAQ (reference sequence). V was pared by 4 bases and J by 0 bases, with 4 bases of the junction left unmatched. The CDR3 is 16 amino acids. The CDR3 here is CASSSGSGGSYNEQFF. CDR3 sequence (DNA): TGTGCCAGCAGCTCCGGTAGCGGGGGCTCCTACAATGAGCAGTTCTTC.

The rearrangement uses TRBV5-4 and TRBJ2-3; 10 bases align to TRBD2. The CDR3 has 19 residues. CDR1 and CDR2 (germline): SGHNT, YYREEE (reference sequence). The V and J ends lost 0 bases and 0 bases, in that order; junction bases with no gene match: 10. CDR3 DNA: TGTGCCAGCAGCTTGGCTAGCGGGGGTTCGTTTTTCAGCACAGATACGCAGTATTTT. It yields the protein CASSLASGGSFFSTDTQYF.

V usage is TRBV6-5 and J usage is TRBJ2-5; 8 bases line up with TRBD2. Germline values: CDR1 MNHEY, CDR2 SVGAGI. V shed 7 bases, J shed 4 bases, and the junction held 11 bases outside the gene matches. The CDR3 consists of 15 residues. The CDR3: CASMWVGGAGETQYF. CDR3 DNA sequence: TGTGCCAGCATGTGGGTCGGGGGGGCCGGAGAGACCCAGTACTTC.